This T cell receptor (beta chain) was identified during a study of CD8+ T cells in alopecia areata. Study-wide background: Tofacitinib continued for 6 to 18 months and was then withheld for 6 months. Findings and limits, study-wide: Association of baseline CD8+ expansion with response is uncertain owing to one nonresponder.

Reverse transcription of extracted RNA yielded cDNA, which provided the sequencing template. Only in-frame clones appear in the TCRdb table, and some are missing; sequencing was by immunoSEQ multiplex PCR. In the table there are about 190,000 clones, about 60% of which are singletons. The CDR3 loop spans 15 amino acids. With 2 bases removed from V and 5 bases from J, the gap between germline ends came to 15 bases. The V gene's germline CDR1 is MNHNS and CDR2 SASEGT. Treatment given: oral pan-JAK inhibitor, 5-10 mg twice daily. As part of sample collection, lesional scalp punch biopsies and peripheral blood were taken from alopecia areata patients. Details on this clone: Its antigen is not identified.

The source is a human donor with alopecia areata. The rearrangement uses TRBV6-1 and TRBJ1-2, with D maybe TRBD1 (6 bases). The input for sequencing was CD8+ T cells sorted from blood, taken at week 24, from a patient treated with tofacitinib. The CDR3 sequence: CASSEQPGQLYGYTF. DNA for the CDR3: TGTGCCAGCAGTGAACAACCGGGACAACTATATGGCTACACCTTC.